A selection of T cell receptor beta chains follows, all from one sample in a study of cytomegalovirus exposure and HLA in healthy donors. Clones were sequenced by immunoSEQ multiplex PCR, and TCRdb holds only the in-frame ones, with some missing. The sample carries about 130,000 clones, over 70% recorded once. Sequencing was performed on PBMCs. The receptors stem from a woman in her forties in good health and CMV-seronegative. The CDR3 runs from the conserved cysteine through the conserved F or W. Each record gives: J gene, clone size, D gene, V gene, CDR3 DNA, CDR3 protein. D genes are given only for firm matches. The size of a clone is reported for some rows only, either as once, few or many, or as a class for expanded clones.

TRBJ2-1,.,TRBD2,TRBV9,TGTGCCAGCAGCCTCTTCGGGACTAGCGACTACAATGAGCAGTTCTTC,CASSLFGTSDYNEQFF
TRBJ1-1,.,.,TRBV30,TGTGCCTGGAGTTTCTCCAGGGGCTGGACTGAAGCTTTCTTT,CAWSFSRGWTEAFF
TRBJ2-5,.,TRBD2,TRBV7-2,TGTGCCAGCAGGGTTATCCTAGCGGGGTTTCAAGAGACCCAGTACTTC,CASRVILAGFQETQYF
TRBJ2-5,.,TRBD1,TRBV5-6,TGTGCCAGCAGCCCCGTACAGGGGATGGAGACCCAGTACTTC,CASSPVQGMETQYF
TRBJ2-7,.,.,TRBV7-3,TGTGCCAGCAGCTTAATGCCAGGGAAGGCCTACGAGCAGTACTTC,CASSLMPGKAYEQYF
TRBJ2-5,once,.,TRBV5-8,TGTGCCAGCAGCTTGGGTACAGGCCAAGAGACCCAGTACTTC,CASSLGTGQETQYF
TRBJ1-5,.,.,TRBV6-1,TGTGCCAGCAGTCCGAGGGTGGAACAGCCCCAGCATTTT,CASSPRVEQPQHF
TRBJ1-2,.,.,TRBV30,TGTGCCTGGAGTGGTAGCAGGGGAACAGGGGGCTACACCTTC,CAWSGSRGTGGYTF
TRBJ2-7,once,.,TRBV7-2,TGTGCCAGCAGCGCGTTCGAGGGCTCCGAGCAGTACTTC,CASSAFEGSEQYF
TRBJ2-7,.,.,TRBV5-6,TGTGCCAGCAGCTTGGAGCCAACAGGGATCTCCTACGAGCAGTACTTC,CASSLEPTGISYEQYF
TRBJ2-7,.,TRBD2,TRBV7-9,TGTGCCAGCACGCCTCAGCTAGCGGGGGCCCTTCCCCCCTACGAGCAGTACTTC,CASTPQLAGALPPYEQYF
TRBJ2-3,once,.,TRBV27,TGTGCCAGCAGGCCCGGAGGGTACACAGATACGCAGTATTTT,CASRPGGYTDTQYF
TRBJ2-5,once,.,TRBV30,TGTGCCTGGGGGGGGGCAAGGGAGACCCAGTACTTC,CAWGGARETQYF
TRBJ1-5,.,TRBD1,TRBV6-4,TGTGCCAGCAGTGACAGGGACAGACTAAATAGCAATCAGTCCCAGCATTTT,CASSDRDRLNSNQSQHF
TRBJ2-3,.,TRBD2,TRBV2,TGTGCCAGCAGTGAAGGACTAGCGGGATTAACTAGCACAGATACGCAGTATTTT,CASSEGLAGLTSTDTQYF
TRBJ2-3,.,TRBD1,TRBV7-6,TGTGCCAGCAGCCTGGGACAGGGGTGGGATACGCAGTATTTT,CASSLGQGWDTQYF
TRBJ2-3,.,TRBD2,TRBV10-2,TGCGCCAGCAGTGAGCGGTTGGGGGAGGGGTCGTACCGCGATACGCAGTATTTT,CASSERLGEGSYRDTQYF
TRBJ2-7,.,TRBD1,TRBV19,TGTGCCAGTAGGTACAGGGGTGGGACCTACGAGCAGTACTTC,CASRYRGGTYEQYF
TRBJ1-1,.,.,TRBV27,TGTGCCAGCAGTCCGCAGGGGACGAACACTGAAGCTTTCTTT,CASSPQGTNTEAFF
TRBJ2-3,.,TRBD1,TRBV11-2,TGTGCCAGCACCCTAGGACAGGGGGCGGGGGGCACAGATACGCAGTATTTT,CASTLGQGAGGTDTQYF
TRBJ2-3,once,.,TRBV6-4,TGTGCCAGCAGTATAGACGGAGGCAGCACAGATACGCAGTATTTT,CASSIDGGSTDTQYF
TRBJ1-2,.,.,TRBV5-8,TGTGCCAGCAGCTTCCCGACTATGCTGTCTGGCTACACCTTC,CASSFPTMLSGYTF
TRBJ1-1,.,TRBD1,TRBV19,TGTGCCAGTAGTGCTGGGACAGCTGAAGCTTTCTTT,CASSAGTAEAFF
TRBJ2-6,few,TRBD1,TRBV9,TGTGCCAGCAGCGTTGGGACAGGGGGCTCTGGGGCCAACGTCCTGACTTTC,CASSVGTGGSGANVLTF
TRBJ2-6,.,.,TRBV10-3,TGTGCCATCAGTGCCTTTGGGGCCAACGTCCTGACTTTC,CAISAFGANVLTF
TRBJ2-2,.,TRBD2,TRBV2,TGTGCCAGCCAGCGGGAGTATGAGACCGGGGAGCTGTTTTTT,CASQREYETGELFF
TRBJ2-6,.,.,TRBV9,TGTGCCAGCAGCGTTCTGGTGGGCTCTGGGGCCAACAGCCTGACTTTC,CASSVLVGSGANSLTF
TRBJ2-5,.,.,TRBV18,TGTGCCAGCTCACCAGTATTGGAGGGACCTCTTCGTCAGACCCAGTACTTC,CASSPVLEGPLRQTQYF
TRBJ1-4,.,.,TRBV28,TGTGCCAGCAGTTTATTGGACAGCAACCTCTTTGGTGAAAAACTGTTTTTT,CASSLLDSNLFGEKLFF
TRBJ1-2,.,.,TRBV20-1,TGCAGTGTCTTTGTATCTTTGAAACTATTCTTC,CSVFVSLKLFF
TRBJ2-3,few,TRBD2,TRBV4-1,TGCGCCAGCAGCCAAGGCCTAGCGGGGGGGACCACAGATACGCAGTATTTT,CASSQGLAGGTTDTQYF
TRBJ1-3,.,TRBD1,TRBV5-1,TGCGCCAGCAGCCCGGGACAGGGCCGGAACACCATATATTTT,CASSPGQGRNTIYF
TRBJ1-3,.,TRBD1,TRBV10-3,TGTGCCATCAGTGAGTCGAATAGGGACAGGGACAGCTCTGGAAACACCATATATTTT,CAISESNRDRDSSGNTIYF
TRBJ2-1,.,.,TRBV7-9,TGTGCCAGCAGCTTACTGGTGTCAGATGAGCAGTTCTTC,CASSLLVSDEQFF
TRBJ2-3,few,TRBD2,TRBV7-9,TGTTCCAGCAGCTTACTAGCGGGAGCGGGTGGAGATACGCAGTATTTT,CSSSLLAGAGGDTQYF
TRBJ2-3,.,.,TRBV6-1,TGTGCCAGCAGTGAGCGGGGACAGACAGATACGCAGTATTTT,CASSERGQTDTQYF
TRBJ2-5,.,.,TRBV11-2,TGTGCCAGCAGCTTAAAAACGTTAGAAGAGGCCCAGTACTTC,CASSLKTLEEAQYF
TRBJ2-6,once,.,TRBV19,TGTGCCAGTAGTACCCAGGGGACGGGTTTAAGAGGGGCCAACGGCCTGACTTTC,CASSTQGTGLRGANGLTF
TRBJ2-7,.,.,TRBV29-1,TGCAGCGTTCAAACAGGGCCTGTAGAGCAGTACTTC,CSVQTGPVEQYF
TRBJ1-1,.,TRBD1,TRBV13,TGTGCCAGCAGCTTAGGAGGGGACAGGGAAGCTTTCTTT,CASSLGGDREAFF
TRBJ1-2,.,.,TRBV2,TGTGCCAGTCAGCAGGTAAATGGCCACACCTTC,CASQQVNGHTF